This T cell receptor beta chain was recovered during a study of Graves' ophthalmopathy and Graves' hyperthyroidism. Study information: Hyperthyroidism showing no ophthalmopathy within 18 months of follow-up was stable. Whole-study findings and limits: With over 85% sensitivity and approximately 80% specificity, a 13-signature model separated ophthalmopathy from stable hyperthyroidism. Most thyroid clonotypes expanded beyond 0.001 frequency were also found in blood.

In this cohort, patients with other autoimmune diseases, uncontrolled infections, pregnancy or lactation were excluded. There are 14 residues in the CDR3. Germline CDR1 reads DFQATT; CDR2 reads SNEGSKA (reference sequence). The V and J ends lost 0 bases and 1 base respectively, with 9 bases between them. Notes on this clonotype: The antigen is not known.

From RNA, the CDR3 regions of TCR beta chains were amplified and sequenced. Second-round multiplex PCR came after a first-round RT-PCR that employed HTBI primers. TCRdb analysed the multiplex PCR reads with MiXCR anew, one entry per CDR3 protein. The sample carries approximately 1.2 million distinct CDR3 sequences, about 40% recorded once. The rearrangement links TRBV20-1 to TRBJ1-2; tentative D call: TRBD1 (6 bases). Input material: peripheral blood or thyroid tissue (not recorded which). The TCR comes from an adult man with Graves' hyperthyroidism. CDR3 bases: TGCAGTGCTAGAGAGACAGGAGTTAACTATGGCTACACCTTC. Amino acid sequence: CSARETGVNYGYTF.